These 18 T cell receptor beta chains were sequenced from one sample in a study of cytomegalovirus exposure and HLA in healthy donors. The PCR contained 60 Vbeta and 13 Jbeta primers. TCRdb keeps only in-frame clones here, not all; method: immunoSEQ multiplex PCR. This repertoire shows over 95,000 clones, 65% to 80% found once; its top ten account for 2.7%. Sequencing was performed on PBMCs. All receptors derive from a female donor in good health and CMV-seronegative.

The gene calls are TRBV13 and TRBJ2-1; possible D gene TRBD2, 6 bases. CDR1 and CDR2 (germline): PRHDT, FYEKMQ (reference sequence). V lost 6 bases, J lost 2 bases, and 14 bases lay in between. The CDR3 totals 15 residues. The CDR3 spells CASRGPGGPYNEQFF. CDR3 coding DNA: TGTGCCAGCAGGGGCCCCGGGGGACCCTACAATGAGCAGTTCTTC.

This clone was seen a single time. The chain links TRBV28 to TRBJ2-2, with 8 bases identical to TRBD2. The CDR3 runs 15 residues. Germline V lookup: CDR1 MDHEN, CDR2 SYDVKM. V lost 4 bases, J lost 4 bases, and 5 bases stayed unmatched. In nucleotides, the CDR3 is TGTGCCAGCAGTTCAAGCCGGGGGGGCACCGGGGAGCTGTTTTTT. This encodes CASSSSRGGTGELFF.

The chain employs TRBV25-1 and TRBJ1-5; 7 nucleotides line up with TRBD1. Per the germline V gene, CDR1 is MGHDK and CDR2 is SYGVNS. The CDR3 has 14 residues. Trimming cost V 6 bases and J 7 bases; bases outside gene matches: 9. The CDR3 region is CASSQTGISQPQHF. In nucleotides, the CDR3 is TGTGCCAGCAGCCAGACAGGGATTTCGCAGCCCCAGCATTTT. Based on the CDR3 plus reference TRBV25-1 and TRBJ1-5, the full variable domain is EADIYQTPRYLVIGTGKKITLECSQTMGHDKMYWYQQDPGMELHLIHYSYGVNSTEKGDLSSESTVSRIRTEHFPLTLESARPSHTSQYLCASSQTGISQPQHFGDGTRLSIL.

This chain links TRBV14 with TRBJ2-1; possible D gene TRBD2, 5 bases. V lost 0 bases and J lost 5, with 20 bases in between. Germline CDR1 and CDR2: SGHDN and FVKESK. The CDR3 loop spans 18 amino acids. The CDR3 sequence is CASSQDGFWGWENNEQFF. CDR3 coding DNA: TGTGCCAGCAGCCAAGATGGATTCTGGGGATGGGAGAACAATGAGCAGTTCTTC.

V gene TRBV7-6 combines with J gene TRBJ1-1, with D perhaps TRBD1 (5 bases). This CDR3 comprises 16 residues. Germline V lookup: CDR1 SGHVS, CDR2 FNYEAQ. V lost 1 base to trimming and J lost 0 bases, with 12 bases between them. The CDR3 loop is CASSLVASGVNTEAFF. CDR3 nucleotide sequence: TGTGCCAGCAGCTTAGTCGCCTCGGGGGTGAACACTGAAGCTTTCTTT.

This clone was observed once. The gene calls are TRBV7-8 and TRBJ2-1, with a tentative D call TRBD2 (6 bases). Germline CDR1 SGHVS, CDR2 FQNEAQ. This CDR3 comprises 16 residues. V was pared by 4 bases and J by 5 bases, with 18 bases between. In DNA form, the CDR3 reads TGTGCCAGCAGCTCCCATAGGCGGGACGGCAACAATGAGCAGTTCTTC. Protein sequence: CASSSHRRDGNNEQFF.

V usage is TRBV25-1 and J usage is TRBJ1-1; D not certain. The ends were cut back, 6 bases at V and 2 bases at J, with 13 bases in the middle. Germline CDR1 and CDR2: MGHDK and SYGVNS. The CDR3 consists of 14 residues. This CDR3 reads CASRTDSPNTEAFF. The DNA of the CDR3 is TGTGCCAGCAGAACGGACTCCCCCAACACTGAAGCTTTCTTT. Full variable domain (rest looked up from reference TRBV25-1 and TRBJ1-1): EADIYQTPRYLVIGTGKKITLECSQTMGHDKMYWYQQDPGMELHLIHYSYGVNSTEKGDLSSESTVSRIRTEHFPLTLESARPSHTSQYLCASRTDSPNTEAFFGQGTRLTVV.

The chain couples TRBV18 to TRBJ1-2; D is perhaps TRBD1 (6 bases). CDR1 and CDR2 (germline): KGHSH, LQKENI. The CDR3 sequence is 16 residues long. Trimming took 2 bases from V and 6 from J, leaving 19 bases between them. CDR3 DNA sequence: TGTGCCAGCTCACCATTAAGCGCCACGGGGGGCGATGGCTACACCTTC. Translated, it gives CASSPLSATGGDGYTF.

This clone occurred once. V and J are TRBV6-1 and TRBJ2-3; TRBD1 might be the D (5 bases). The CDR3 consists of 15 residues. The germline V gene has CDR1 MNHNS and CDR2 SASEGT. V lost 7 bases and J lost 1, with 15 bases in between. DNA for the CDR3: TGTGCCAGCATCCTCAGGGTCAGGGGCACAGATACGCAGTATTTT. Amino acids: CASILRVRGTDTQYF.

This rearrangement joins TRBV6-1 to TRBJ1-2; TRBD1 matches 8 bases. Trimming removed 6 bases from V and 6 bases from J; junction bases left unmatched: 6. Germline V lookup: CDR1 MNHNS, CDR2 SASEGT. CDR3 size: 13 residues. CDR3 sequence reads: CASRTGGGDGYTF. In DNA, the CDR3 is TGTGCCAGCAGAACAGGGGGTGGTGATGGCTACACCTTC.

The chain carries TRBV7-2 and TRBJ2-3; 7 positions match TRBD1. There are 15 residues in the CDR3. Losses at the gene ends were 3 bases for V and 3 bases for J; bases not matched to a gene: 6. Germline loops: CDR1 SGHTA, CDR2 FQGNSA. The CDR3 coding sequence is TGTGCCAGCAGCTTGCTAGGGGGCCGGACAGATACGCAGTATTTT. It translates to CASSLLGGRTDTQYF.

In its sample, this clone was seen a few times. An end of the junction differs from the germline gene, which may be a read error. This chain joins TRBV6-1 and TRBJ1-2; TRBD1 matches at 9 bases. CDR3 length: 13 residues. Per germline, CDR1 MNHNS and CDR2 SASEGT. CDR3 bases: TGTGCCAGCAGTGAGACCTCTGGACAGGGGACCATCTTC. It yields the protein CASSETSGQGTIF.

The V and J genes are TRBV7-9 and TRBJ2-1; D may be TRBD2 (6 bases). The V gene's germline CDR1 is SEHNR and CDR2 FQNEAQ (reference sequence). There are 16 residues in the CDR3. The V gene lost 7 bases and the J gene lost 0 bases, with 16 bases spanning the gap. The CDR3 protein is CASTGTGGSSYNEQFF. CDR3 nucleotide sequence: TGTGCCAGCACTGGGACTGGGGGGAGCTCCTACAATGAGCAGTTCTTC.

The chain is built from TRBV5-1 and TRBJ2-7; 9 positions agree with TRBD2. In germline, CDR1 is SGHRS, CDR2 YFSETQ. CDR3 length: 17 amino acids. J gave up 0 bases and V 1 base, and 8 bases lay outside the gene matches. CDR3 DNA sequence: TGCGCCAGCAGCTTGATAGCGGGGGCCTCAAGCTCCTACGAGCAGTACTTC. It is translated as CASSLIAGASSSYEQYF.

This chain links TRBV6-1 with TRBJ1-2; 7 bases align to TRBD1. The CDR3 is 13 amino acids. V trimming: 8 bases; J trimming: 2 bases; junction bases outside the gene matches: 5. Germline V CDR1 and CDR2: MNHNS, SASEGT. CDR3 in DNA: TGTGCCAGCCGGCCGACAGGGAACTATGGCTACACCTTC. Translating gives CASRPTGNYGYTF.

V usage is TRBV4-3 and J usage is TRBJ2-5; tentatively, D is TRBD2 (6 bases). This CDR3 is 15 amino acids long. V lost 0 bases, J lost 3 bases, and 11 bases lay in between. The germline V gene has CDR1 LGHNA and CDR2 YSLEER. For the CDR3, the DNA is TGCGCCAGCAGCCAAGATACTAGCAGAAAAGAGACCCAGTACTTC. Translating gives CASSQDTSRKETQYF.

The chain uses TRBV5-1 and TRBJ2-1; 9 bases match TRBD2. J gave up 7 bases and V 1 base, and 9 bases lay outside the gene matches. The CDR3 length is 16 residues. Per the germline V gene, CDR1 is SGHRS and CDR2 is YFSETQ. CDR3 nucleotides: TGCGCCAGCAGCTTGAATCCAGCGGGGGGTTGGAATGAGCAGTTCTTC. Protein product: CASSLNPAGGWNEQFF.

About this clone: One end of the junction varies from germline; a read error may be responsible. The chain employs TRBV7-9 and TRBJ2-5; 9 bases fit TRBD2. From germline, CDR1 is SEHNR and CDR2 FQNEAQ (reference sequence). The CDR3 is 16 residues long. As DNA, the CDR3 is TGTTCCAGCAGCTTGTCTAGCGGGACTAGCCAAGAGACCCAGTACTTC. This encodes CSSSLSSGTSQETQYF. Filled out from reference TRBV7-9 and TRBJ2-5, the complete variable domain reads DTGVSQNPRHKITKRGQNVTFRCDPISEHNRLYWYRQTLGQGPEFLTYFQNEAQLEKSRLLSDRFSAERPKGSFSTLEIQRTEQGDSAMYLCSSSLSSGTSQETQYFGPGTRLLVL.